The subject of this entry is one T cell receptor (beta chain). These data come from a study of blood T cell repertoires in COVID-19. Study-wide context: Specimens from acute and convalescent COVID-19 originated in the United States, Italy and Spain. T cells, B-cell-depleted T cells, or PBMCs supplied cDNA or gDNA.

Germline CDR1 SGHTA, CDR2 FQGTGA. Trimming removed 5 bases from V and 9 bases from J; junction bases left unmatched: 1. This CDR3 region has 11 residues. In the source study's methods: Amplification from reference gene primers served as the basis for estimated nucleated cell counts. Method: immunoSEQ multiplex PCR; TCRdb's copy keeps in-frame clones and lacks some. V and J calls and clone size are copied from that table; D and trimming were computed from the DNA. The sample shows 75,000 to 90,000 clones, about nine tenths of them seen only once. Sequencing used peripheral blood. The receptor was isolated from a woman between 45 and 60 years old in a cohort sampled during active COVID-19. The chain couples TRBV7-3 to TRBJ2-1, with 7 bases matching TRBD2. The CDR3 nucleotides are TGTGCCAGCAGCAGGGAGGGTGAGCAGTTCTTC. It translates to CASSREGEQFF. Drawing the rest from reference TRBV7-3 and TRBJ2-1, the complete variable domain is GAGVSQTPSNKVTEKGKYVELRCDPISGHTALYWYRQSLGQGPEFLIYFQGTGAADDSGLPNDRFFAVRPEGSVSTLKIQRTERGDSAVYLCASSREGEQFFGPGTRLTVL.